The present T cell receptor (beta chain) was sequenced within a study of graft-versus-host responses after intestinal transplantation. Libraries were prepared by immunoSEQ multiplex PCR; TCRdb keeps only in-frame clonotypes and omits some of them. Found here are about 40,000 clones, about 90% of them singletons; the top ten hold 2% to 2.5%. Deletions cut 1 base from V and 0 bases from J, with 7 bases between. The germline V gene encodes CDR1 LGHNT and CDR2 FRNRAP. This CDR3 is 15 amino acids long. The gene calls are TRBV12-5 and TRBJ1-5; D gene ambiguous. The sequencing used PBMCs, collected about 330 days after intestinal transplant. This receptor was obtained from a human patient who received an intestinal transplant, so some T cells may come from the graft donor. Here the CDR3 DNA reads TGTGCTAGTGGTTTGGGCTTTAATAGCAATCAGCCCCAGCATTTT. It encodes CASGLGFNSNQPQHF.